The next 8 T cell receptor beta chains were all read from a single sample in a study of T cell changes during pregnancy in multiple sclerosis. The data were produced by immunoSEQ multiplex PCR, yet TCRdb's version contains in-frame clones alone and is incomplete. The sample carries about 23,000 clones, about 90% recorded once. The sample here was CD8+ T cells from peripheral blood mononuclear cells, taken after pregnancy. Receptors were obtained from a female donor with multiple sclerosis, enrolled in a pregnancy study.

V usage is TRBV27 and J usage is TRBJ2-1; tentatively, D is TRBD2 (5 bases). Germline V CDR1 and CDR2: MNHEY, SMNVEV (reference sequence). The V gene lost 3 bases and the J gene lost 7 bases, with 13 bases spanning the gap. This CDR3 has 14 residues. CDR3: CASSLTTFGNEQFF. CDR3 nucleotide sequence: TGTGCCAGCAGTTTGACTACCTTTGGGAATGAGCAGTTCTTC.

This sequence joins TRBV7-6 and TRBJ2-1; 9 nucleotides match TRBD2. This CDR3 contains 15 residues. With 5 bases clipped from V and 0 bases from J, the junction kept 2 bases outside the gene matches. Germline CDR1 and CDR2: SGHVS and FNYEAQ. The CDR3 sequence is CASSLSGSSYNEQFF. The CDR3 coding sequence is TGTGCCAGCAGCCTTAGCGGGAGCTCCTACAATGAGCAGTTCTTC.

V usage is TRBV5-6 and J usage is TRBJ1-4; a weak D match, TRBD1 (6 bases). The CDR3 length is 17 residues. V lost 2 bases and J lost 6, with 20 bases in between. In germline, CDR1 is SGHDT, CDR2 YYEEEE. The CDR3 DNA reads TGTGCCAGCAGCTTACATACTTTAAGGGGGAAGGATGAAAAACTGTTTTTT. It encodes CASSLHTLRGKDEKLFF.

V usage is TRBV18 and J usage is TRBJ1-2; tentative D call: TRBD1 (6 bases). CDR3 length equals 15 residues. V gave up 6 bases and J gave up 2 bases, with 16 bases separating them. Germline V gene data show CDR1 as KGHSH and CDR2 as LQKENI. CDR3 nucleotide sequence: TGTGCCAGCTCCCTCGAGGGGACAAAAAACTATGGCTACACCTTC. It yields the protein CASSLEGTKNYGYTF.

The chain has TRBV5-1 and TRBJ2-1; 8 bases are shared with TRBD1. Germline V lookup: CDR1 SGHRS, CDR2 YFSETQ. The CDR3 has 13 amino acids. The junction had 6 bases not matched to a gene; V was cut back by 3 bases and J by 10 bases. The CDR3: CASSWRTGYEQFF. CDR3 nucleotides: TGCGCCAGCAGCTGGAGGACAGGGTACGAGCAGTTCTTC.

V is TRBV27 and J is TRBJ1-5, with 8 bases that match TRBD1. The CDR3 covers 14 residues. Germline trimming cut 7 bases from V and 7 bases from J; bases unmatched to any gene: 9. Germline lookup yields CDR1 MNHEY and CDR2 SMNVEV (reference sequence). The DNA of the CDR3 is TGTGCCAGCACCAGCCCCGGGACAGGACAGCCCCAGCATTTT. Protein: CASTSPGTGQPQHF.

V is TRBV10-3 and J is TRBJ2-1, with D perhaps matching TRBD2 (5 bases). Germline V CDR1 and CDR2: ENHRY, SYGVKD. V lost 3 bases to trimming and J lost 8 bases, with 11 bases between them. This CDR3 contains 13 residues. CDR3 loop: CAISDDRGHEQFF. The CDR3 nucleotides read TGTGCCATCAGTGATGATCGGGGTCATGAGCAGTTCTTC.

This chain connects TRBV9 to TRBJ1-4, with D perhaps matching TRBD1 (6 bases). The CDR3 is 18 residues long. CDR1 SGDLS and CDR2 YYNGEE come from the germline V gene. V shed 4 bases and J shed 8 bases, with 27 bases lying between them. The chain's CDR3 is CASSRSRLIGGMQEKLFF. CDR3 nucleotides: TGTGCCAGCAGCCGTAGTAGGCTTATAGGGGGAATGCAAGAAAAACTGTTTTTT.